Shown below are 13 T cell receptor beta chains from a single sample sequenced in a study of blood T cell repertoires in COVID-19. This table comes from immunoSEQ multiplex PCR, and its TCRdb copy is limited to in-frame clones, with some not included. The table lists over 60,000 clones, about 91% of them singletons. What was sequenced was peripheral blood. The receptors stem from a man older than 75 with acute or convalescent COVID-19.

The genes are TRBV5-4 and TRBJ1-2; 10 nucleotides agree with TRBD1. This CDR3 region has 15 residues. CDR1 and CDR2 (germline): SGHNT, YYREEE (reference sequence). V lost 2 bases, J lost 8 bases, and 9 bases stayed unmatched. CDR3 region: CASSFGTGAGVGYTF. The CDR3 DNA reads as TGTGCCAGCAGCTTTGGGACAGGGGCGGGAGTGGGCTACACCTTC.

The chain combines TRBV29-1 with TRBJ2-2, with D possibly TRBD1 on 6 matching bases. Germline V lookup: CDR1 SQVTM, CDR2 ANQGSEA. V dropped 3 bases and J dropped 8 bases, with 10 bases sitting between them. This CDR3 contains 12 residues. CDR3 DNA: TGCAGCGTTGATCAGGGGTGGGGGGAGCTGTTTTTT. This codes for CSVDQGWGELFF.

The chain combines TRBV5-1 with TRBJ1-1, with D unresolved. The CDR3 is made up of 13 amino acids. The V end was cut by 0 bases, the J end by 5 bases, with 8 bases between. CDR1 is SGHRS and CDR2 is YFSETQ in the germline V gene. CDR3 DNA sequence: TGCGCCAGCAGCTTGGCCCCCGGGACTGAAGCTTTCTTT. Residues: CASSLAPGTEAFF.

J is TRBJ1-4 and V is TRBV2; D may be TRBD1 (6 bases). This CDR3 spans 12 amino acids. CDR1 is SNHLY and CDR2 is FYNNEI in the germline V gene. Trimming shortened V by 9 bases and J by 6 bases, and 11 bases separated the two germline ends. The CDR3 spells CASSGVHEKLFF. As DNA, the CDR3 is TGTGCCAGTTCAGGGGTACATGAAAAACTGTTTTTT.

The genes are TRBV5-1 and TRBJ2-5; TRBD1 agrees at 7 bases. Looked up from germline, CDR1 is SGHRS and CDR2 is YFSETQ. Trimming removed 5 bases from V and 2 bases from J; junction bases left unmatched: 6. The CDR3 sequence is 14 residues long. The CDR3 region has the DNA TGCGCCAGCAGAACAGGGACAGAGCAAGAGACCCAGTACTTC. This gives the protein CASRTGTEQETQYF.

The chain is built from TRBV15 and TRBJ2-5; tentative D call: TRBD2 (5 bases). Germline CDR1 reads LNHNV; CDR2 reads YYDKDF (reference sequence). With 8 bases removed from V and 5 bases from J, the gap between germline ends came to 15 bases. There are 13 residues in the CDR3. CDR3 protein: CATHPGIRETQYF. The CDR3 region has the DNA TGTGCCACCCACCCGGGGATTAGGGAGACCCAGTACTTC.

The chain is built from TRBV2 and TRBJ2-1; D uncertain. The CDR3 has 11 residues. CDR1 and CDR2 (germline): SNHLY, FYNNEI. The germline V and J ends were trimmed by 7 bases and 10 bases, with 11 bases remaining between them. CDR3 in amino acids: CASTRMIEQFF. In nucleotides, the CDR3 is TGTGCCAGCACGAGGATGATAGAGCAGTTCTTC. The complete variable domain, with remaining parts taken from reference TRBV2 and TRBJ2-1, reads EPEVTQTPSHQVTQMGQEVILRCVPISNHLYFYWYRQILGQKVEFLVSFYNNEISEKSEIFDDQFSVERPDGSNFTLKIRSTKLEDSAMYFCASTRMIEQFFGPGTRLTVL.

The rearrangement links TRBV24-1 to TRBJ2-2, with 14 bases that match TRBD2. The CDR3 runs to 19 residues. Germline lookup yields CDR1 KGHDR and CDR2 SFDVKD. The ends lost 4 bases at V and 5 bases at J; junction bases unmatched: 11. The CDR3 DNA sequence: TGTGCCACCAGTGACCTAGGACTAGCGGGAGGTCGGGAAACCGGGGAGCTGTTTTTT. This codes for CATSDLGLAGGRETGELFF.

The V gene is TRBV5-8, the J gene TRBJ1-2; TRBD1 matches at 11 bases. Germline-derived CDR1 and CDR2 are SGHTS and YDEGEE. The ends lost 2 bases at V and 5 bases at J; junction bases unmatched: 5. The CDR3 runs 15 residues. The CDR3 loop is CASSFPGTGGYGYTF. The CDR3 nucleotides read TGTGCCAGCAGCTTCCCCGGGACAGGGGGTTATGGCTACACCTTC.

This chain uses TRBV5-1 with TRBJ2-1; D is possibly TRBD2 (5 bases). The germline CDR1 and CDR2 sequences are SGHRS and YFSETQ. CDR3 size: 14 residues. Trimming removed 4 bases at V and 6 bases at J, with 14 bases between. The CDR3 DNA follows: TGCGCCAGCAGCCCTTCCGAGGGCCGCAATGAGCAGTTCTTC. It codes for CASSPSEGRNEQFF. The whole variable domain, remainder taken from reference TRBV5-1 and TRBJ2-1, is KAGVTQTPRYLIKTRGQQVTLSCSPISGHRSVSWYQQTPGQGLQFLFEYFSETQRNKGNFPGRFSGRQFSNSRSEMNVSTLELGDSALYLCASSPSEGRNEQFFGPGTRLTVL.

The CDR3: CASSFFVGQTMNTEAFF. For the CDR3, the DNA is TGTGCCAGCAGCTTCTTTGTGGGCCAGACAATGAACACTGAAGCTTTCTTT. V and J are TRBV5-5 and TRBJ1-1; unclear D gene. Germline CDR1 is SGHKS and CDR2 is YYEKEE (reference sequence). V shed 2 bases and J shed 0 bases, with 17 bases lying between them. The CDR3 is 17 amino acids.

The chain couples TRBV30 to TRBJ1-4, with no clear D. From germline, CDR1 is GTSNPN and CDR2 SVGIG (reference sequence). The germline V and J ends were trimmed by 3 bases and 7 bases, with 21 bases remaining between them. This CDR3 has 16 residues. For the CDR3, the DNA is TGTGCCTGGAGGTGGAAAACGGAGAAGATTGGTGAAAAACTGTTTTTT. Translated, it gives CAWRWKTEKIGEKLFF.

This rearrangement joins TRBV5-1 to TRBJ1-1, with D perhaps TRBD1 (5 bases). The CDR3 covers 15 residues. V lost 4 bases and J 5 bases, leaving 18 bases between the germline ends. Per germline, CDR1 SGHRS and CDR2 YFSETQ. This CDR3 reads CASSPSVGGGTEAFF. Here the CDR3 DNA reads TGCGCCAGCAGCCCCTCCGTCGGGGGAGGAACTGAAGCTTTCTTT.